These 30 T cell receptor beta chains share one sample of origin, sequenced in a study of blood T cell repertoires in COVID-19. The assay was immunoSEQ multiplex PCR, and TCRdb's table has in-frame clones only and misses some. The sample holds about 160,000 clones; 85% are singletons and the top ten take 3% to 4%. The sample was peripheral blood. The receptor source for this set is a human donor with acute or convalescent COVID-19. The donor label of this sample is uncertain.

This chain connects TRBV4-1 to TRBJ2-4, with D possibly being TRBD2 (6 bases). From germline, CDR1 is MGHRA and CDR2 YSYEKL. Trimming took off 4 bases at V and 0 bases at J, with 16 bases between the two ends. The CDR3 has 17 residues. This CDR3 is CASSPPSGGLAKNIQYF. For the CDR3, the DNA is TGCGCCAGCAGCCCCCCCTCCGGGGGATTAGCCAAAAACATTCAGTACTTC.

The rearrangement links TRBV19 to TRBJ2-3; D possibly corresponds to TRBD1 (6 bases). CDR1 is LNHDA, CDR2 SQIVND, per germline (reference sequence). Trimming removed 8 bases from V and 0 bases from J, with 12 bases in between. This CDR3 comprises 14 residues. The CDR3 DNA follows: TGTGCCAGTCGGGACATATCTAGCACAGATACGCAGTATTTT. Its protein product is CASRDISSTDTQYF.

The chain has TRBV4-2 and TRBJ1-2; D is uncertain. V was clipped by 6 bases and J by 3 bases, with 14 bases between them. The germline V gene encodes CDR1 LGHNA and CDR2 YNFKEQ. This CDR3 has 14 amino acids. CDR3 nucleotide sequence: TGTGCCAGCAGTTCAATCGGTCAGGACTATGGCTACACCTTC. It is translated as CASSSIGQDYGYTF.

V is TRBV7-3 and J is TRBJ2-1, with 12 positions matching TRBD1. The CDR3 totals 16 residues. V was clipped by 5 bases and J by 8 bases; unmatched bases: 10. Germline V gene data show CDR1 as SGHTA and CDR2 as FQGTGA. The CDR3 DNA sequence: TGTGCCAGCAGCCCGGGACAGGGGGCGCCTAGGGATGAGCAGTTCTTC. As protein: CASSPGQGAPRDEQFF.

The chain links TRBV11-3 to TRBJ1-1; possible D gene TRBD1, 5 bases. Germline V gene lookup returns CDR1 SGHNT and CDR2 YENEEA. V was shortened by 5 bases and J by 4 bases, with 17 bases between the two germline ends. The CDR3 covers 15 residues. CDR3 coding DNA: TGTGCCAGCAGCACGACAGTACTGATAGGCACTGAAGCTTTCTTT. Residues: CASSTTVLIGTEAFF. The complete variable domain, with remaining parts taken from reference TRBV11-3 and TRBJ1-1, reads EAGVVQSPRYKIIEKKQPVAFWCNPISGHNTLYWYLQNLGQGPELLIRYENEEAVDDSQLPKDRFSAERLKGVDSTLKIQPAELGDSAVYLCASSTTVLIGTEAFFGQGTRLTVV.

CDR3 in DNA: TGTGCCAGCAGCTTACAGCCGGGACAGAGCAATCAGCCCCAGCATTTT. It yields the protein CASSLQPGQSNQPQHF. The chain combines TRBV7-8 with TRBJ1-5; 7 bases match TRBD1. Germline CDR1 and CDR2: SGHVS and FQNEAQ. The junction had 5 bases not matched to a gene; V was cut back by 2 bases and J by 1 base. This CDR3 spans 16 amino acids.

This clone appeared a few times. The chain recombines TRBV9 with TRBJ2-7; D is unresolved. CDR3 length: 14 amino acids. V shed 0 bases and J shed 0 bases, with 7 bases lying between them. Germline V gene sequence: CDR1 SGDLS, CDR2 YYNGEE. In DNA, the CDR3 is TGTGCCAGCAGCGTAGACCCAGTCTCCTACGAGCAGTACTTC. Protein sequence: CASSVDPVSYEQYF.

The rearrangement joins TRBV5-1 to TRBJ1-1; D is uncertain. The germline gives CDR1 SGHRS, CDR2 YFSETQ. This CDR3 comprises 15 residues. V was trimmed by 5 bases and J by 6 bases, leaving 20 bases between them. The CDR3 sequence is CASSSVWEAGAEAFF. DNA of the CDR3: TGCGCCAGCAGTTCCGTATGGGAGGCGGGTGCTGAAGCTTTCTTT.

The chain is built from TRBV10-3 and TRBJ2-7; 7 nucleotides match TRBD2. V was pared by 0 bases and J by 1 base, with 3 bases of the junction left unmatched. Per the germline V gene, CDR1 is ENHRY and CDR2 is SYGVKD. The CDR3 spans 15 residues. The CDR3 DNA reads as TGTGCCATCAGTGAGTCGTGGGGGGGGTCCTACGAGCAGTACTTC. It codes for CAISESWGGSYEQYF.

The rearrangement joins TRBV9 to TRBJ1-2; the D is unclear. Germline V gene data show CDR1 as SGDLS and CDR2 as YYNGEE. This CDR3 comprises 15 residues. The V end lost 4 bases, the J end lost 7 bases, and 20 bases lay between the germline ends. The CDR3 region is CASSPTSGILGGYTF. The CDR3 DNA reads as TGTGCCAGCAGCCCAACCTCGGGGATTCTAGGTGGCTACACCTTC.

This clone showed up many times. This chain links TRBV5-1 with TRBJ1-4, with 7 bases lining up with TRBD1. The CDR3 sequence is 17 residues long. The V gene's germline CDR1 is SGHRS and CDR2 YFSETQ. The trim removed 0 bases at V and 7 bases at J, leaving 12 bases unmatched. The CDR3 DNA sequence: TGCGCCAGCAGCTTGGGGACTTCCGGGACAGTGAGTGAAAAACTGTTTTTT. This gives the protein CASSLGTSGTVSEKLFF.

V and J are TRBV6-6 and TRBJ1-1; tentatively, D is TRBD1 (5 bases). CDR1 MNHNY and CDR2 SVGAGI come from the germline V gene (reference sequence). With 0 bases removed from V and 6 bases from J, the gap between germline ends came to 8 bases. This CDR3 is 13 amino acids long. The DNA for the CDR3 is TGTGCCAGCAGTTACTCGACAGCTGCTGAAGCTTTCTTT. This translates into CASSYSTAAEAFF.

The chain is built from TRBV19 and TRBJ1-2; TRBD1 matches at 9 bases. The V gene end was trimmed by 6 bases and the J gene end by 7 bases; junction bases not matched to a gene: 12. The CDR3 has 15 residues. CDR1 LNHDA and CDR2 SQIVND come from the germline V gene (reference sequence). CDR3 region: CASSLTGTGLFGYTF. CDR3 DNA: TGTGCCAGTAGCCTAACCGGGACAGGGCTGTTTGGCTACACCTTC.

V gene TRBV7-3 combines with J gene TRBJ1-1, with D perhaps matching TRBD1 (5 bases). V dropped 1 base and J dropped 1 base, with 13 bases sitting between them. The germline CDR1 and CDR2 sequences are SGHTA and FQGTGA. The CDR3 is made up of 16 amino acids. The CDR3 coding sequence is TGTGCCAGCAGCTTAAGGGGAGGGGCAGGGAACACTGAAGCTTTCTTT. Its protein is CASSLRGGAGNTEAFF.

CDR3: CASSHGQPNEKLFF. CDR3 nucleotides: TGTGCCAGTAGCCACGGACAGCCTAATGAAAAACTGTTTTTT. The chain recombines TRBV19 with TRBJ1-4; possibly TRBD1 for D (6 bases). The CDR3 has 14 residues. V was cut by 6 bases and J by 3 bases, with 11 bases left in between. Germline V lookup: CDR1 LNHDA, CDR2 SQIVND (reference sequence). The full variable domain, its missing parts supplied by reference TRBV19 and TRBJ1-4, is DGGITQSPKYLFRKEGQNVTLSCEQNLNHDAMYWYRQDPGQGLRLIYYSQIVNDFQKGDIAEGYSVSREKKESFPLTVTSAQKNPTAFYLCASSHGQPNEKLFFGSGTQLSVL.

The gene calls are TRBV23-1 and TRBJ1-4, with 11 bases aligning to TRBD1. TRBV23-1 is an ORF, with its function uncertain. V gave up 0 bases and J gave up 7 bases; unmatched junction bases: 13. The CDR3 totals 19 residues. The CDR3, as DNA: TGCGCCAGCAGTCAATCGCGAGGGGACAGGGGGATGTGTAGTGAAAAACTGTTTTTT. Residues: CASSQSRGDRGMCSEKLFF.

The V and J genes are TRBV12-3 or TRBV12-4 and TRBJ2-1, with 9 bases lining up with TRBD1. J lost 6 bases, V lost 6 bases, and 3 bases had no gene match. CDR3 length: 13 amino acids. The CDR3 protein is CASRGQGFNEQFF. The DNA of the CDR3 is TGTGCCAGCAGGGGACAGGGTTTCAATGAGCAGTTCTTC.

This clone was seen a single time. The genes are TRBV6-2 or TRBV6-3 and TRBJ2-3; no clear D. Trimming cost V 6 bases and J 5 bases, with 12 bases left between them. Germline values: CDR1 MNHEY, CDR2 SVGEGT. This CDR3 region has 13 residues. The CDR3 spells CASSSPPGDTQYF. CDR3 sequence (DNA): TGTGCCAGCAGCTCCCCCCCGGGAGATACGCAGTATTTT.

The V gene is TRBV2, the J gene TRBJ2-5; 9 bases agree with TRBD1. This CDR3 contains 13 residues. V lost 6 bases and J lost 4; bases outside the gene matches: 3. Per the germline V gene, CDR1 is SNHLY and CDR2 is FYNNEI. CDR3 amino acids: CASRGTGRETQYF. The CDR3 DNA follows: TGTGCCAGCAGAGGGACAGGGAGAGAGACCCAGTACTTC.

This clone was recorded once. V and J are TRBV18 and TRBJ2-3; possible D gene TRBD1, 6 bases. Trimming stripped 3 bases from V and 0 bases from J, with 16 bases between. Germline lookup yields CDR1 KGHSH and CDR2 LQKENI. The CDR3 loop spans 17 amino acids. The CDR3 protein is CASSPLQQGSSTDTQYF. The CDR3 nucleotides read TGTGCCAGCTCACCCCTTCAACAGGGATCAAGCACAGATACGCAGTATTTT.

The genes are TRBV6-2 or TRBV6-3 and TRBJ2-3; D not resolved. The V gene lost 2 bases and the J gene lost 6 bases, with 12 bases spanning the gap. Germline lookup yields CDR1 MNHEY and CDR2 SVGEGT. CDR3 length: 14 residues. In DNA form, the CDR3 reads TGTGCCAGCAGTTACGAATGGGCGCTGGATACGCAGTATTTT. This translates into CASSYEWALDTQYF.

In DNA, the CDR3 is TGCGCCAGCAGAACCGGGACAGGGTGGGACACTGAAGCTTTCTTT. Its protein is CASRTGTGWDTEAFF. V usage is TRBV4-1 and J usage is TRBJ1-1; 9 bases align to TRBD1. Germline values: CDR1 MGHRA, CDR2 YSYEKL. The CDR3 loop spans 15 amino acids. V was clipped by 6 bases and J by 3 bases; unmatched bases: 8.

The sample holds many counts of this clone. CDR3 nucleotides: TGCGCCAGCAGCCCCGTCAGCCCAGGGGGCGGTAAGGATGGCTACACCTTC. Protein product: CASSPVSPGGGKDGYTF. This chain uses TRBV5-1 with TRBJ1-2; TRBD1 matches at 8 bases. Germline lookup yields CDR1 SGHRS and CDR2 YFSETQ. V lost 4 bases, J lost 6 bases, and 17 bases stayed unmatched. The CDR3 is 17 amino acids.

The CDR3 DNA sequence: TGTGCCTGGAGCTCAAGCCCGGGGTATGGCTACACCTTC. It codes for CAWSSSPGYGYTF. This chain joins TRBV30 and TRBJ1-2; no reliable D call. With 3 bases removed from V and 5 bases from J, the gap between germline ends came to 13 bases. Germline loops: CDR1 GTSNPN, CDR2 SVGIG (reference sequence). This CDR3 has 13 residues. Full variable domain (missing parts from reference TRBV30 and TRBJ1-2): SQTIHQWPATLVQPVGSPLSLECTVEGTSNPNLYWYRQAAGRGLQLLFYSVGIGQISSEVPQNLSASRPQDRQFILSSKKLLLSDSGFYLCAWSSSPGYGYTFGSGTRLTVV.

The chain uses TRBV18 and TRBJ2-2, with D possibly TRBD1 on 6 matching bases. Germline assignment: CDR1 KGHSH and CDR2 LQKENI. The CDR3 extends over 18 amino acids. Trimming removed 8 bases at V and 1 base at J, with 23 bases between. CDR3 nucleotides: TGTGCCAGCGCTACCCGGGCCCAGGGGCCCCTGAACACCGGGGAGCTGTTTTTT. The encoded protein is CASATRAQGPLNTGELFF.

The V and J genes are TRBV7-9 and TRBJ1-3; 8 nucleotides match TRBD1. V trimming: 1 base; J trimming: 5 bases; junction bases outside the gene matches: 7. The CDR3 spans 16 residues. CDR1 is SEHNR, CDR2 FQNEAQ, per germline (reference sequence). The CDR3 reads CASSLGPGTGRNTIYF. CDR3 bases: TGTGCCAGCAGCTTAGGACCCGGGACAGGTCGAAACACCATATATTTT.

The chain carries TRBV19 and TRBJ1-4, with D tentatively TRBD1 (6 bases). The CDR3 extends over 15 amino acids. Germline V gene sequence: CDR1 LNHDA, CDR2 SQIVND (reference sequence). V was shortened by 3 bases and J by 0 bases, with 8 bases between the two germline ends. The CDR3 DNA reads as TGTGCCAGTAGTATGGACAGAGCAACTAATGAAAAACTGTTTTTT. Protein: CASSMDRATNEKLFF.

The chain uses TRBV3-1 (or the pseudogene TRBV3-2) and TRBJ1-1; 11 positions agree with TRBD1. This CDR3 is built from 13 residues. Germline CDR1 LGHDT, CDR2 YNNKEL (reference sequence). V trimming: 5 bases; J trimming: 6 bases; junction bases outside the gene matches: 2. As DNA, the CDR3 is TGTGCCAGCAGCAGGGACAGGGGGGCTGAAGCTTTCTTT. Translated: CASSRDRGAEAFF.

CDR3 residues: CASSFGQGRYEQYF. In nucleotides, the CDR3 is TGTGCCAGCAGCTTCGGGCAGGGGAGATACGAGCAGTACTTC. The chain recombines TRBV7-2 with TRBJ2-7; D is perhaps TRBD1 (6 bases). V was shortened by 3 bases and J by 4 bases, with 13 bases between the two germline ends. From germline, CDR1 is SGHTA and CDR2 FQGNSA. The CDR3 is 14 residues long.

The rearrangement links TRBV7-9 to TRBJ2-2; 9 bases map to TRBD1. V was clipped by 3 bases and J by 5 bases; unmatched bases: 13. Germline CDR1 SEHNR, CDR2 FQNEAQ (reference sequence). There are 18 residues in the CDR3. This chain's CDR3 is CASSFKLIGTGNTGELFF. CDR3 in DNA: TGTGCCAGCAGCTTTAAACTGATTGGGACAGGGAATACCGGGGAGCTGTTTTTT.